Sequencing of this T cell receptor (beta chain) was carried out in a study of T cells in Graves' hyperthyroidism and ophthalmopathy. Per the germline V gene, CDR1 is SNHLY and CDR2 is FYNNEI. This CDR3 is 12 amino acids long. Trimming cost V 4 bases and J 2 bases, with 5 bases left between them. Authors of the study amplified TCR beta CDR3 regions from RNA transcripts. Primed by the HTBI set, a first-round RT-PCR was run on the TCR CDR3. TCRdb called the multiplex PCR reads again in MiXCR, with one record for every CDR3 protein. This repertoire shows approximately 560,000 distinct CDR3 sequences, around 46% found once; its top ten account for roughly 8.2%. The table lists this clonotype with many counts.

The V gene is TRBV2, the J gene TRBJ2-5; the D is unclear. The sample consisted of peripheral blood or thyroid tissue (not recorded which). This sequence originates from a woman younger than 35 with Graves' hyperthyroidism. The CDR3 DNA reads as TGTGCCAGCAGTGGGATTCAAGAGACCCAGTACTTC. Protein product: CASSGIQETQYF.